This T cell receptor (beta chain) derives from a study of T cell repertoires in cytomegalovirus infection. The V end lost 3 bases, the J end lost 6 bases, and 14 bases lay between the germline ends. The CDR3 length is 13 residues. Germline values: CDR1 DFQATT, CDR2 SNEGSKA (reference sequence). Of note for this clonotype: Its antigen is not known.

Findings of the study overall: CMV-specific TCR beta clonotypes restricted by HLA-C were the ones dominating the ex vivo response.

TCRdb reanalysed the reads using MiXCR and keeps one entry per CDR3 protein. Counted here are fewer than 350,000 distinct CDR3 sequences, 15% to 20% occurring once; the ten biggest clones make up 12%. This TCR derives from a human donor in good health (CMV status not recorded). Some clones in this sample may be carry-over from other donors' samples. The gene calls are TRBV20-1 and TRBJ2-5; D is tentatively TRBD1 or TRBD2 (6 bases each). Sequenced material: PBMCs. This CDR3 is CSASGGTEKTQYF. The CDR3 DNA reads as TGCAGTGCTAGCGGGGGCACGGAGAAGACCCAGTACTTC.